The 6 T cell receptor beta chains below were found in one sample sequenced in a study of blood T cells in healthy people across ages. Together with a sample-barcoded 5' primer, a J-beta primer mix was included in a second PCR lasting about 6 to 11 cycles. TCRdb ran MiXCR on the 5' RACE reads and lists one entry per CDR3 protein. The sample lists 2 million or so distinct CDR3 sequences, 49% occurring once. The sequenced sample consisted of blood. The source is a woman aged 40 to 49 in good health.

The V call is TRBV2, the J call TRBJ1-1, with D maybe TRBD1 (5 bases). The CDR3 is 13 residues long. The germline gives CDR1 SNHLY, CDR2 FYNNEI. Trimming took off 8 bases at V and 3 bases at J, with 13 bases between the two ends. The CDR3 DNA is TGTGCCAGCTCTCGGGGGAGGTACACTGAAGCTTTCTTT. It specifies CASSRGRYTEAFF.

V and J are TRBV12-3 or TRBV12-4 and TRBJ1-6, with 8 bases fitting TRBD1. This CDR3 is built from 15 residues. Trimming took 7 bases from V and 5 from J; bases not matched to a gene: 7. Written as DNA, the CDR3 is TGTGCCAGCACTCTGGGACAGGCCAATAATTCACCCCTCCACTTT. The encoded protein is CASTLGQANNSPLHF.

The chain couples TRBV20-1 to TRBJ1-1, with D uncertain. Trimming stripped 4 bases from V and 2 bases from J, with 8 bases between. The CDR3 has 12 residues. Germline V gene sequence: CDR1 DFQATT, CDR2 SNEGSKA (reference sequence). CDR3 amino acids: CSAKDGNTEAFF. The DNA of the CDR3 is TGCAGTGCTAAAGACGGAAACACTGAAGCTTTCTTT.

As DNA, the CDR3 is TGTGCCAGCAGTTTCTCGGCACCATCCTACGAGCAGTACTTC. It is translated as CASSFSAPSYEQYF. This chain connects TRBV28 to TRBJ2-7, with D hard to call. This CDR3 has 14 amino acids. The germline V gene has CDR1 MDHEN and CDR2 SYDVKM. Between the trimmed V and J ends, which lost 3 bases and 1 base, there was a span of 10 bases.

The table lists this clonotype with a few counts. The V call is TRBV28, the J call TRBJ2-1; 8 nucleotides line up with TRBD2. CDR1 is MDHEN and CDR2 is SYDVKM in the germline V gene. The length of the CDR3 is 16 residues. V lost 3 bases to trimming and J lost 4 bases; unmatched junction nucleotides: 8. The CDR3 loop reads CASSLGVSGTYNEQFF. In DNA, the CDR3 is TGTGCCAGCAGTTTGGGGGTTAGCGGGACTTACAATGAGCAGTTCTTC.

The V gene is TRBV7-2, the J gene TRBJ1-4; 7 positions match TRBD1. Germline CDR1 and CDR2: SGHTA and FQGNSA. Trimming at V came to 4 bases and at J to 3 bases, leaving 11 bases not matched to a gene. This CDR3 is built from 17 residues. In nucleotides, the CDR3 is TGTGCCAGCAGCTCGATCCAGGGGGGACAGTCTAATGAAAAACTGTTTTTT. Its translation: CASSSIQGGQSNEKLFF. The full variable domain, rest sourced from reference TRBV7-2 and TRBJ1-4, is GAGVSQSPSNKVTEKGKDVELRCDPISGHTALYWYRQSLGQGLEFLIYFQGNSAPDKSGLPSDRFSAERTGGSVSTLTIQRTQQEDSAVYLCASSSIQGGQSNEKLFFGSGTQLSVL.